A selection of T cell receptor beta chains follows, all from one sample in a study of T cell responses to AZD1222 COVID-19 vaccine. Using immunoSEQ multiplex PCR, the repertoire was profiled, and TCRdb retains in-frame clones only, with some absent. Found here are over 100,000 clones, about 93% of them singletons; the top ten hold 5%. The input for sequencing was peripheral blood, taken on day 0 of AZD1222 vaccination. These receptors all come from an adult in good health. Each CDR3 is given with its conserved first and last residue. A D gene is named only where the DNA matches it firmly. Size values are once, few and many counts, or a class for expanded clones, and some rows have none.

>NA|TRBV7-9|TRBJ2-2|NA
CASSATSTGELFF
TGTGCCAGCAGCGCGACTAGTACCGGGGAGCTGTTTTTT
>NA|TRBV18|TRBJ2-7|few
CASSPGTGIPYEQYF
TGTGCCAGCTCACCCGGTACAGGGATCCCCTACGAGCAGTACTTC
>TRBD2|TRBV5-1|TRBJ2-1|NA
CASSVRLAGDEQFF
TGCGCCAGCAGCGTACGACTAGCCGGAGATGAGCAGTTCTTC
>NA|TRBV15|TRBJ2-7|NA
CATSRESAGQIYEQYF
TGTGCCACCAGCCGAGAAAGCGCTGGACAGATCTACGAGCAGTACTTC
>NA|TRBV2|TRBJ1-1|NA
CASSEVALGRGTEAFF
TGTGCCAGCAGTGAAGTGGCGCTGGGGAGGGGCACTGAAGCTTTCTTT
>NA|TRBV19|TRBJ2-6|NA
CASSPGAATGANVLTF
TGTGCCAGTAGCCCCGGGGCTGCAACTGGGGCCAACGTCCTGACTTTC
>NA|TRBV18|TRBJ1-2|NA
CASSPGGDYYGYTF
TGTGCCAGCTCACCTGGGGGGGATTACTATGGCTACACCTTC
>NA|TRBV28|TRBJ2-2|NA
CASSLYPGLDTGELFF
TGTGCCAGCAGTTTATATCCAGGGTTAGACACCGGGGAGCTGTTTTTT
>NA|TRBV11-2|TRBJ1-6|NA
CASSLEGSGNSPLHF
TGTGCCAGCAGCTTGGAAGGGTCGGGTAATTCACCCCTCCACTTT
>NA|TRBV6-2/TRBV6-3|TRBJ2-3|few
CASSRTTTDTQYF
TGTGCCAGCAGTCGCACGACCACAGATACGCAGTATTTT
>NA|TRBV6-1|TRBJ1-5|NA
CASSEAQYYLGQPQHF
TGTGCCAGCAGTGAGGCCCAGTACTATCTAGGGCAGCCCCAGCATTTT